Sequencing of this T cell receptor (beta chain) was carried out in a study of T cell repertoires in cytomegalovirus infection. Study-level background: Public TCR beta signature analysis indicated the presence of both CMV infection and matching HLA type.

Study-level findings and limits: In two of eight donors, the top clonotype was HLA-C-restricted CMV-specific. Pooled public TCR beta family frequency picked out CMV carriers with the relevant HLA.

V shed 4 bases, J shed 6 bases, and the junction held 7 bases outside the gene matches. CDR1 and CDR2 (germline): SNHLY, FYNNEI. The CDR3 is 15 residues long. With regard to this clonotype: Its specificity is not known.

TCRdb passed the reads through MiXCR, listing each CDR3 protein once. The table includes roughly 920,000 distinct CDR3 sequences, 31% detected once. The chain has TRBV2 and TRBJ1-4; 8 bases align to TRBD1. This sequence originates from a human donor in good health (CMV status not recorded). Some clones in this sample may be carry-over from other donors' samples. Sequenced material: cultured CD8+ T cells from PBMCs, taken from culture after CMV antigen stimulation. This CDR3 reads CASSGTGPGHEKLFF. In DNA, the CDR3 is TGTGCCAGCAGTGGGACAGGGCCTGGTCATGAAAAACTGTTTTTT.